This T cell receptor beta chain was identified during a study of shared clonotypes between healthy human individuals. Study conclusions and caveats: Sequencing depth was expected to affect clonotype sharing among donors.

This table comes from immunoSEQ multiplex PCR, and its TCRdb copy is limited to in-frame clones, with some not included. In the table there are some 1.4 million clones, around 95% of which are singletons. Comments on this clone: What it binds is unknown.

Germline V CDR1 and CDR2: LNHNV, YYDKDF (reference sequence). The CDR3 totals 15 residues. V lost 3 bases, J lost 7 bases, and 11 bases stayed unmatched. This chain uses TRBV15 with TRBJ1-1; 7 bases align to TRBD1. This TCR came from a man younger than 40 in good health. Sequencing was carried out using naive CD4+ T cells sorted from blood. Stated subset: CD45RA+ positively selected. CDR3: CATSSLTGTASEAFF. CDR3 coding DNA: TGTGCCACCAGCAGCCTAACCGGGACAGCGAGTGAAGCTTTCTTT. Full variable domain (outside the CDR3, taken from reference TRBV15 and TRBJ1-1): DAMVIQNPRYQVTQFGKPVTLSCSQTLNHNVMYWYQQKSSQAPKLLFHYYDKDFNNEADTPDNFQSRRPNTSFCFLDIRSPGLGDTAMYLCATSSLTGTASEAFFGQGTRLTVV.